A selection of T cell receptor beta chains follows, all from one sample in a study of cytomegalovirus exposure and HLA in healthy donors. TCRdb keeps only in-frame clones here, not all; method: immunoSEQ multiplex PCR. Counted here are 130,000 or so clones, around four fifths occurring once; the ten biggest clones make up 2% to 2.5%. Material: PBMCs. These receptors were obtained from a woman aged 40 to 50 in good health and CMV-seropositive. The CDR3 runs from the conserved cysteine through the conserved F or W. Each record gives: CDR3 protein, CDR3 DNA, J gene, D gene, V gene, clone size. A D gene is named only where the DNA matches it firmly. A row's size may be missing; if present it is once, few, many or a size class.

CASSEMGTQSSYNSPLHF,TGTGCCAGCAGTGAAATGGGGACACAGAGCTCCTATAATTCACCCCTCCACTTT,TRBJ1-6,-,TRBV6-1,once
CASSSAGFGKDTQYF,TGCGCCAGCAGCTCAGCGGGATTCGGCAAAGATACGCAGTATTTT,TRBJ2-3,TRBD2,TRBV5-1,-
CASSQDRLGEQFF,TGCGCCAGCAGCCAGGACAGGTTGGGTGAGCAGTTCTTC,TRBJ2-1,TRBD1,TRBV5-1,-
CASSQQDEQFF,TGCGCCAGCAGCCAGCAGGATGAGCAGTTCTTC,TRBJ2-1,-,TRBV5-1,-
CASSRLAGGLTEAFF,TGTGCCAGCAGCCGGCTAGCCGGGGGTTTGACTGAAGCTTTCTTT,TRBJ1-1,-,TRBV7-9,-
CASSDLGGVGEAFF,TGTGCCAGCAGTGACTTGGGAGGGGTCGGTGAAGCTTTCTTT,TRBJ1-1,-,TRBV6-4,-
CASSGTGLAANEQFF,TGTGCCAGCAGTGGGACCGGACTAGCTGCTAATGAGCAGTTCTTC,TRBJ2-1,TRBD2,TRBV25-1,once
CASSLSSGRQETQYF,TGTGCCAGCAGCCTTAGTAGCGGGCGCCAAGAGACCCAGTACTTC,TRBJ2-5,TRBD2,TRBV7-3,-
CASQTGNNSPLHF,TGTGCCAGCCAAACAGGGAATAATTCACCCCTCCACTTT,TRBJ1-6,-,TRBV19,few
CASSIRRGGGEQYF,TGTGCCAGCAGTATCCGACGCGGGGGGGGCGAGCAGTACTTC,TRBJ2-7,TRBD2,TRBV27,-
CASSLEGTKYNEQFF,TGTGCCAGCAGCTTAGAAGGGACAAAGTACAATGAGCAGTTCTTC,TRBJ2-1,-,TRBV7-3,-
CASSTQAPGTANEKLFF,TGTGCCAGCAGCACGCAAGCTCCCGGGACAGCTAATGAAAAACTGTTTTTT,TRBJ1-4,TRBD1,TRBV7-8,-
CASSIRAGYQPQHF,TGTGCCAGTAGTATCCGGGCAGGGTATCAGCCCCAGCATTTT,TRBJ1-5,-,TRBV19,-
CASSTGGIPCEQYF,TGTGCCAGCTCTACGGGCGGGATCCCCTGCGAGCAGTACTTC,TRBJ2-7,-,TRBV18,-
CASRFRDSYTDTQYF,TGTGCCAGCCGCTTCCGGGACAGCTACACAGATACGCAGTATTTT,TRBJ2-3,TRBD1,TRBV19,-
CASSQRLAGRKVYEQYF,TGTGCCAGCAGCCAAAGACTAGCGGGAAGAAAAGTCTACGAGCAGTACTTC,TRBJ2-7,TRBD2,TRBV14,-
CASSPGLRPPYEQYF,TGTGCCAGCAGCCCCGGACTACGGCCTCCCTACGAGCAGTACTTC,TRBJ2-7,-,TRBV7-2,few
CASSLGGARNTEAFF,TGTGCCAGCAGCTTAGGAGGCGCCAGGAACACTGAAGCTTTCTTT,TRBJ1-1,-,TRBV11-2,-
CASSPPGGIAEAFF,TGTGCCAGCAGTCCCCCCGGGGGGATTGCTGAAGCTTTCTTT,TRBJ1-1,-,TRBV9,-
CASSSGHQIHSNQPQHF,TGTGCCAGCAGCTCGGGACACCAGATTCATAGCAATCAGCCCCAGCATTTT,TRBJ1-5,-,TRBV7-2,once
CASSPRRQGSVQETQYF,TGTGCCAGCAGCCCCCGTCGACAAGGATCAGTGCAAGAGACCCAGTACTTC,TRBJ2-5,-,TRBV5-4,-
CASSLAAVLGEQYF,TGTGCCAGCAGCTTAGCAGCGGTACTGGGGGAGCAGTACTTC,TRBJ2-7,-,TRBV7-2,few
CASSSPPRGRYRNTEAFF,TGCGCCAGCAGCTCCCCCCCCCGGGGTCGGTATAGGAACACTGAAGCTTTCTTT,TRBJ1-1,-,TRBV5-1,-
CASSFGSGTGNSGNTIYF,TGTGCCAGCAGTTTTGGATCCGGGACAGGAAACTCTGGAAACACCATATATTTT,TRBJ1-3,TRBD1,TRBV11-3,few
CAAQAGANYEQYF,TGTGCCGCCCAAGCGGGAGCGAACTACGAGCAGTACTTC,TRBJ2-7,TRBD2,TRBV7-2,-
CASSLQGMNTEAFF,TGCGCCAGCAGCTTGCAGGGAATGAACACTGAAGCTTTCTTT,TRBJ1-1,-,TRBV5-1,-
CAWSRTGVLGTEAFF,TGTGCCTGGAGTCGGACAGGGGTGCTCGGCACTGAAGCTTTCTTT,TRBJ1-1,TRBD1,TRBV30,-
CATVRANTEAFF,TGTGCCACCGTAAGAGCGAACACTGAAGCTTTCTTT,TRBJ1-1,-,TRBV28,-
CASSPRDRGDEQFF,TGTGCCAGCAGCCCCCGGGACAGGGGAGATGAGCAGTTCTTC,TRBJ2-1,TRBD1,TRBV5-4,-
CASSLSWHSYEQYF,TGTGCCAGCAGTTTATCTTGGCACTCCTACGAGCAGTACTTC,TRBJ2-7,-,TRBV27,once
CASSDRGSNTGELFF,TGTGCCAGCAGCGACAGGGGATCAAACACCGGGGAGCTGTTTTTT,TRBJ2-2,TRBD1,TRBV7-8,-
CASSLNFLEQYF,TGTGCCAGCAGCTTAAACTTCCTCGAGCAGTACTTC,TRBJ2-7,-,TRBV7-8,-
CASSQQRGYQEIQYF,TGCGCCAGCAGCCAACAGCGGGGCTACCAAGAGATCCAGTACTTC,TRBJ2-5,TRBD2,TRBV4-3,-
CASSSPDRAVYGYTF,TGTGCCAGTAGTAGTCCGGACAGGGCAGTATATGGCTACACCTTC,TRBJ1-2,TRBD1,TRBV19,once
CASSYDRGGEKLFF,TGTGCCAGCAGTTATGACAGGGGTGGGGAAAAACTGTTTTTT,TRBJ1-4,TRBD1,TRBV6-6,-
CASSTPGTGKRNEQFF,TGTGCCAGCAGTACCCCCGGGACTGGTAAAAGGAATGAGCAGTTCTTC,TRBJ2-1,-,TRBV28,-
CASRELAGDSSTDTQYF,TGTGCCAGCAGAGAACTAGCGGGGGACTCTAGCACAGATACGCAGTATTTT,TRBJ2-3,TRBD2,TRBV9,-
CASSPSQGVNTEAFF,TGTGCCAGCAGCCCCTCCCAGGGGGTGAACACTGAAGCTTTCTTT,TRBJ1-1,TRBD1,TRBV7-9,once
CASSLKSQGTQYF,TGTGCCAGCAGTCTGAAATCGCAGGGGACCCAGTACTTC,TRBJ2-5,-,TRBV28,-
CASSSGYEQYF,TGTGCCAGCAGTTCGGGATACGAGCAGTACTTC,TRBJ2-7,-,TRBV27,-
CASRGTGGPNEQYF,TGTGCCAGCAGGGGGACAGGGGGCCCCAACGAGCAGTACTTC,TRBJ2-7,TRBD1,TRBV11-2,few
CASSPRTGFRSPLHF,TGTGCCAGCAGCCCCCGGACAGGGTTTAGGTCACCCCTCCACTTT,TRBJ1-6,TRBD1,TRBV5-6,-
CASSSRTGPHEQFF,TGTGCCAGCAGCTCCCGGACAGGGCCACATGAGCAGTTCTTC,TRBJ2-1,TRBD1,TRBV11-3,-
CASMAGLAGARNEQFF,TGCGCCAGCATGGCGGGACTAGCGGGAGCGCGTAATGAGCAGTTCTTC,TRBJ2-1,TRBD2,TRBV5-1,once
CAISESRQGAYEQYF,TGTGCCATCAGTGAGTCGCGGCAGGGGGCCTACGAGCAGTACTTC,TRBJ2-7,TRBD1,TRBV10-3,-
CASSSGLRETQYF,TGTGCCAGCTCATCAGGGCTTCGGGAGACCCAGTACTTC,TRBJ2-5,-,TRBV18,-
CASSLVGGRSMGEQFF,TGTGCCAGCAGCTTGGTTGGCGGGAGGTCCATGGGTGAGCAGTTCTTC,TRBJ2-1,TRBD2,TRBV5-5,-
CASSPLGQGRSGSEAFF,TGTGCCAGCAGTCCCTTAGGACAGGGAAGGTCAGGGTCTGAAGCTTTCTTT,TRBJ1-1,TRBD1,TRBV28,once
CASSEKGQGAKGANVLTF,TGTGCCAGCAGTGAAAAGGGACAGGGGGCGAAAGGGGCCAACGTCCTGACTTTC,TRBJ2-6,TRBD1,TRBV6-1,-
CASSSLLAGGDNEQFF,TGTGCCAGTAGTTCCCTCCTAGCGGGGGGCGACAATGAGCAGTTCTTC,TRBJ2-1,TRBD2,TRBV19,-
CAWSKGELGTEAFF,TGTGCCTGGAGTAAGGGGGAGTTGGGCACTGAAGCTTTCTTT,TRBJ1-1,-,TRBV30,-
CASSTGDQAEQYF,TGCGCCAGCAGCACGGGAGACCAGGCGGAGCAGTACTTC,TRBJ2-7,-,TRBV5-1,-
CASSPRRGNEKLFF,TGCGCCAGCAGCCCGCGACGGGGGAATGAAAAACTGTTTTTT,TRBJ1-4,-,TRBV5-1,-
CAWNQRVYGYTF,TGTGCCTGGAACCAGAGGGTATATGGCTACACCTTC,TRBJ1-2,-,TRBV30,-
CASSLDRGQYNEQFF,TGTGCCAGCAGTTTGGACAGGGGACAATACAATGAGCAGTTCTTC,TRBJ2-1,TRBD1,TRBV6-5,-
CASSYSRYSYEQYF,TGTGCCAGCAGTTACTCGAGGTACTCCTACGAGCAGTACTTC,TRBJ2-7,-,TRBV6-5,-
CASSQTGTNYGYTF,TGTGCCAGCAGTCAGACAGGGACTAACTATGGCTACACCTTC,TRBJ1-2,TRBD1,TRBV6-5,-
CASSPGPGTQYF,TGTGCCAGTAGTCCGGGTCCGGGGACCCAGTACTTC,TRBJ2-5,-,TRBV19,-